This T cell receptor (beta chain) was obtained from a study of Tregs in tolerant kidney transplant recipients. Generated by immunoSEQ multiplex PCR, the TCRdb table keeps only in-frame clones and is missing some. The sample gives hundreds of thousands of clones, 80% to 85% of which show up once; about 0.58% is in the top ten. Germline V gives CDR1 SGHTS, CDR2 YDEGEE. The V and J ends lost 0 bases and 6 bases, in that order; junction bases with no gene match: 7. This CDR3 has 16 amino acids. The sample holds one count of this clone. The sequence was obtained from a human donor in good health. J is TRBJ2-3 and V is TRBV5-8, with 10 bases lining up with TRBD2. The sample taken for sequencing was CD4+ T cells from blood. The CDR3 sequence: CASSLGLAGEIDTQYF. CDR3 nucleotides: TGTGCCAGCAGCTTGGGGCTAGCGGGAGAGATTGATACGCAGTATTTT.